The 6 T cell receptor beta chains in this list originate from one sample, sequenced in a study of cytomegalovirus exposure and HLA in healthy donors. PCR was performed using 60 Vbeta and 13 Jbeta primers. Sequencing used immunoSEQ multiplex PCR; TCRdb keeps in-frame clones, though not all of them. The table lists some 120,000 clones, around three quarters of them singletons. Material for sequencing was PBMCs. The receptors were gathered from a man aged 30-40 years in good health and CMV-seronegative.

This sequence joins TRBV5-4 and TRBJ2-7; D may be TRBD1 (6 bases). Germline CDR1 SGHNT, CDR2 YYREEE (reference sequence). The CDR3 has 14 residues. Deletions cut 4 bases from V and 1 base from J, with 12 bases between. CDR3: CASSPGVRSYEQYF. For the CDR3, the DNA is TGTGCCAGCAGCCCAGGGGTCAGGTCCTACGAGCAGTACTTC.

This clone was observed a single time. V and J are TRBV18 and TRBJ2-1; 12 bases line up with TRBD2. The V segment lost 2 bases and the J segment 6 bases; nucleotides outside the gene matches: 5. Germline CDR1 and CDR2: KGHSH and LQKENI. This CDR3 is built from 16 residues. As DNA, the CDR3 is TGTGCCAGCTCACCAGCGACTAGCGGGAGCGGCAATGAGCAGTTCTTC. Protein: CASSPATSGSGNEQFF.

The chain is built from TRBV27 and TRBJ2-7, with D hard to call. Trimming took off 4 bases at V and 0 bases at J, with 10 bases between the two ends. The CDR3 is 14 residues long. CDR1 is MNHEY and CDR2 is SMNVEV in the germline V gene (reference sequence). This CDR3 is CASSSQERSYEQYF. CDR3 DNA sequence: TGTGCCAGCAGTTCCCAGGAACGCTCCTACGAGCAGTACTTC.

The chain employs TRBV7-8 and TRBJ1-5; D might be TRBD1 (5 bases). CDR3 length: 14 amino acids. The germline V and J ends were trimmed by 1 base and 7 bases, with 11 bases remaining between them. Germline assignment: CDR1 SGHVS and CDR2 FQNEAQ. For the CDR3, the DNA is TGTGCCAGCAGCTTAGACCAGGGTGGGCAGCCCCAGCATTTT. As protein: CASSLDQGGQPQHF.

The chain has TRBV7-9 and TRBJ2-3, with 12 bases that match TRBD2. Germline CDR1 reads SEHNR; CDR2 reads FQNEAQ (reference sequence). The V and J ends lost 5 bases and 1 base, in that order; junction bases with no gene match: 4. The length of the CDR3 is 16 residues. As DNA, the CDR3 is TGTGCCAGCAGCCGTGGGACTAGCGGGCGCACAGATACGCAGTATTTT. Translated: CASSRGTSGRTDTQYF.

This chain connects TRBV14 to TRBJ1-1, with 12 bases lining up with TRBD1. The CDR3 is 16 residues long. The ends lost 0 bases at V and 4 bases at J; junction bases unmatched: 3. CDR1 is SGHDN, CDR2 FVKESK, per germline. This chain's CDR3 is CASSQDGTGGFTEAFF. In DNA form, the CDR3 reads TGTGCCAGCAGCCAAGATGGGACAGGGGGCTTCACTGAAGCTTTCTTT.